The rows below give T cell receptor beta chains drawn from one sample of a study of T cells after yellow fever vaccination. TCRdb re-analysed the 5' RACE reads in MiXCR, keeping a single row per CDR3 protein. The sample carries hundreds of thousands of distinct CDR3 sequences, 15% to 20% recorded once. The material was PBMCs, obtained before the yellow fever booster vaccination. The source is a man aged 18-30 years who received the YFV17D yellow fever vaccine. The CDR3 runs from the conserved cysteine through the conserved F or W. The D gene is left open where the match is weak. A clone size is listed for some rows: how often the clone was seen (once, few, many), or a class if it is expanded.

v_call	j_call	d_call	clone_size	cdr3_nt	cdr3_aa
TRBV6-5	TRBJ2-1	TRBD1	few	TGTGCCAGCAGTGATCGGGACAGGGTGCTCAATGAGCAGTTCTTC	CASSDRDRVLNEQFF
TRBV20-1	TRBJ2-3	TRBD1	few	TGCAGTGCCACGCAAACAGGGGCCGCCTTCTTCACAGATACGCAGTATTTT	CSATQTGAAFFTDTQYF
TRBV29-1	TRBJ2-3	NA	NA	TGCAGCGTCCACCCCGGGACACCAGATACGCAGTATTTT	CSVHPGTPDTQYF
TRBV4-3	TRBJ2-3	TRBD1	NA	TGCGCCAGCAGCTTCCGACAGGGGACCCACACAGATACGCAGTATTTT	CASSFRQGTHTDTQYF
TRBV9	TRBJ2-5	NA	NA	TGTGCCAGCAGCGACACCCCCGCGGGGGCGGGAGAGACCCAGTACTTC	CASSDTPAGAGETQYF
TRBV6-2/TRBV6-3	TRBJ1-5	NA	NA	TGTGCCAGCAGTTACCCGGGACAAGATCAGCCCCAGCATTTT	CASSYPGQDQPQHF
TRBV29-1	TRBJ1-3	NA	NA	TGCAGCGTTGTTGAGCCAACAGGGAGAACATCTGGAAACACCATATATTTT	CSVVEPTGRTSGNTIYF
TRBV11-3	TRBJ2-1	NA	NA	TGTGCCAGCAGCTTGGGGGGGACAGGGCAGTTCTTC	CASSLGGTGQFF
TRBV10-1	TRBJ2-7	TRBD2	few	TGCGCCAGCAGTGATCCTAGCGGGGGAACCTACGAGCAGTACTTC	CASSDPSGGTYEQYF
TRBV7-3	TRBJ1-1	NA	NA	TGTGCCAGCAGCTTACCCCCTCCGGCTCACCCTAAGGACACTGAAGCTTTCTTT	CASSLPPPAHPKDTEAFF
TRBV4-3	TRBJ1-2	NA	NA	TGCGCCAGCAGCCAAAGATTATCGGTTGACTATGGCTACACCTTC	CASSQRLSVDYGYTF
TRBV7-2	TRBJ2-4	TRBD2	few	TGTGCCAGCAGCTTAGTTGCGGGGGGCAGCATGAACATTCAGTACTTC	CASSLVAGGSMNIQYF
TRBV5-6	TRBJ2-1	TRBD2	few	TGTGCCAGCAGCTTGTATCTAGCGGGGTACAATGAGCAGTTCTTC	CASSLYLAGYNEQFF
TRBV7-8	TRBJ1-5	NA	NA	TGTGCCAGCAGACTTACAGGGAGGGGACAGCCCCAGCATTTT	CASRLTGRGQPQHF
TRBV5-5	TRBJ2-7	NA	few	TGTGCCAGCAGCTTGGTCTCGGTCAGATTCGCCGAGCAGTACTTC	CASSLVSVRFAEQYF
TRBV28	TRBJ1-2	NA	few	TGTGCCAGCAGTCCATCGGTGGGTGGTTGGGGCTACACCTTC	CASSPSVGGWGYTF
TRBV7-7	TRBJ2-5	NA	few	TGTGCCAGCAGCTTATCGACAGTTCAAGAGACCCAGTACTTC	CASSLSTVQETQYF
TRBV7-8	TRBJ1-4	TRBD1	NA	TGTGCCAGCAGCGGGGACAGACTTGGGGAGAGACACGAAAAACTGTTTTTT	CASSGDRLGERHEKLFF
TRBV29-1	TRBJ2-1	NA	few	TGCAGCGTTGAACCCCGCGGCCTTCACAATGAGCAGTTCTTC	CSVEPRGLHNEQFF
TRBV20-1	TRBJ2-7	TRBD2	few	TGCAGTGCTTTTAGCGGGGGCTCCTACGAGCAGTACTTC	CSAFSGGSYEQYF
TRBV20-1	TRBJ2-7	NA	few	TGCAGTGCTAGTCGTCCGGGACTGTACTACGAGCAGTACTTC	CSASRPGLYYEQYF
TRBV7-3	TRBJ2-3	NA	few	TGTGCCAGCAGCCCCTCCCTAGTGGATACGCAGTATTTT	CASSPSLVDTQYF
TRBV28	TRBJ2-3	TRBD2	NA	TGTGCCAGCAGTTTTCTACCGGGAGGAAGGAGGGGCACAGATACGCAGTATTTT	CASSFLPGGRRGTDTQYF
TRBV7-9	TRBJ1-1	TRBD1	few	TGTGCCAGCAGCGGACAGGGGGCGCCCACTGAAGCTTTCTTT	CASSGQGAPTEAFF
TRBV12-3/TRBV12-4	TRBJ1-6	NA	few	TGTGCCAGCAGACCAGGGGTGTTCTATAATTCACCCCTCCACTTT	CASRPGVFYNSPLHF
TRBV7-9	TRBJ2-3	NA	NA	TGTGCCAGCAGCTCTCAGGGGCTGAGCACAGATACGCAGTATTTT	CASSSQGLSTDTQYF
TRBV5-1	TRBJ1-1	TRBD1	NA	TGCGCCAGCAGCCCGGACAGGATGAACACTGAAGCTTTCTTT	CASSPDRMNTEAFF
TRBV20-1	TRBJ1-4	TRBD1	many	TGCAGTGCTGTGGACAGGGGTGAAAAACTGTTTTTT	CSAVDRGEKLFF
TRBV20-1	TRBJ2-7	NA	few	TGCAGTGCTGTGGGCCCTAGGGTCCAGTCCGAGCAGTACTTC	CSAVGPRVQSEQYF
TRBV20-1	TRBJ1-4	TRBD1	many	TGCAGTGCTGTCAACCCGCCAGGACAGGGGAACGAAAAACTGTTTTTT	CSAVNPPGQGNEKLFF
TRBV10-3	TRBJ2-7	TRBD2	NA	TGTGCCATCAGTGTGCCTAGCGGGGCCTCCTACGAGCAGTACTTC	CAISVPSGASYEQYF
TRBV7-9	TRBJ1-2	NA	few	TGTGCCTTAAGGGCAGGAAAAGGCTACACCTTC	CALRAGKGYTF
TRBV7-2	TRBJ1-2	NA	few	TGTGCCAGCAGCTTAGGCGAAGTGGGGGGCTACACCTTC	CASSLGEVGGYTF
TRBV5-6	TRBJ2-3	NA	NA	TGTGCCAGCAGCAGGGCGGGGCCGTTATTAGATACGCAGTATTTT	CASSRAGPLLDTQYF
TRBV4-1	TRBJ2-5	NA	NA	TGCGCCAGCAGCCAACAAACTAGTTTCAGGGAGACCCAGTACTTC	CASSQQTSFRETQYF
TRBV7-2	TRBJ1-1	TRBD1	few	TGTGCCAGCAGCTCTCGGACAGGGAGGACTGAAGCTTTCTTT	CASSSRTGRTEAFF
TRBV6-1	TRBJ2-7	NA	many	TGTGCCAGCATCTTTGCAGGCAGCTCCTACGAGCAGTACTTC	CASIFAGSSYEQYF
TRBV6-5	TRBJ2-2	NA	few	TGTGCCAGCAGAAGCCCGGACACCGGGGAGCTGTTTTTT	CASRSPDTGELFF
TRBV2	TRBJ2-5	TRBD1	few	TGTGCCAGGACCAAGGGGACAGAAGAGACCCAGTACTTC	CARTKGTEETQYF
TRBV11-1	TRBJ2-7	NA	NA	TGTGCCAGCAGCCTTCAGATCGCCTACGAGCAGTACTTC	CASSLQIAYEQYF
TRBV12-3/TRBV12-4	TRBJ1-5	NA	NA	TGTGCCAGCAGTTTAGTAGGGGGGCATCAGCCCCAGCATTTT	CASSLVGGHQPQHF
TRBV5-1	TRBJ2-7	NA	NA	TGCGCCAGCAGCTTGGCTTCGGGTCGGGGTATCTCCTACGAGCAGTACTTC	CASSLASGRGISYEQYF
TRBV9	TRBJ1-3	NA	NA	TGTGCCAGCAGCGTAGCCTCGGTCTACTCTGGAAACACCATATATTTT	CASSVASVYSGNTIYF
TRBV18	TRBJ1-5	NA	NA	TGTGCCAGCTCACCAGCAGTCAATAGCAATCAGCCCCAGCATTTT	CASSPAVNSNQPQHF
TRBV6-5	TRBJ2-7	NA	few	TGTGCCAGCAGTTACGGAGGGGGCGGCTCCTACGAGCAGTACTTC	CASSYGGGGSYEQYF
TRBV7-8	TRBJ2-7	NA	few	TGTGCCAGCAGCTTAGTGTCAGGGGTGACCGAGCAGTACTTC	CASSLVSGVTEQYF
TRBV6-1	TRBJ2-3	TRBD2	few	TGTGCCAGCAGTGTTAGCGGGGGAGGAGATACGCAGTATTTT	CASSVSGGGDTQYF
TRBV25-1	TRBJ1-1	NA	NA	TGTGCCAGCAGTGATCCGGCCAGGGGGAACACTGAAGCTTTCTTT	CASSDPARGNTEAFF
TRBV4-3	TRBJ2-1	TRBD2	NA	TGCGCCAGCAGCCACCGGTCCGGGACTAGCGGCCACAATGAGCAGTTCTTC	CASSHRSGTSGHNEQFF
TRBV6-5	TRBJ1-1	TRBD1	few	TGTGCCAGCAGTTACGGACAGGGGGCGTACACTGAAGCTTTCTTT	CASSYGQGAYTEAFF
TRBV5-1	TRBJ1-2	TRBD1	NA	TGCGCCAGCAGCTTGGTGGGGACAGCATATGGCTACACCTTC	CASSLVGTAYGYTF
TRBV18	TRBJ2-7	TRBD2	NA	TGTGCCAGCTCGCCCGGGACTAGCGGGGCCTACGAGCAGTACTTC	CASSPGTSGAYEQYF
TRBV24-1	TRBJ1-1	NA	few	TGTGCCACCAGTGATTGGGGCACTGAAGCTTTCTTT	CATSDWGTEAFF
TRBV4-1	TRBJ1-5	NA	NA	TGCGCCAGCAGCCGGAGGTTACAGGTCAGAGCTCATCAGCCCCAGCATTTT	CASSRRLQVRAHQPQHF